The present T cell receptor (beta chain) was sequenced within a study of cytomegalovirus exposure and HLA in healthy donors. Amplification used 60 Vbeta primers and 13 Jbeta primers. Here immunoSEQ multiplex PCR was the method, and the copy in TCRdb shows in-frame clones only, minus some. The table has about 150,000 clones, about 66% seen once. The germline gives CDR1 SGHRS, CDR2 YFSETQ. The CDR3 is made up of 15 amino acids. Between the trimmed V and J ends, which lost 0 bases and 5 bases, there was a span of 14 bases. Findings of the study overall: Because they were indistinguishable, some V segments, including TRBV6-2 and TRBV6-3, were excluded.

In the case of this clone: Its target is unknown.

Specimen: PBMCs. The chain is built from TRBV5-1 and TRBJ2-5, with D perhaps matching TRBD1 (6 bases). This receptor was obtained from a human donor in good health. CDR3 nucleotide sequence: TGCGCCAGCAGCTTGGAACAGGGTGCCCGGGAGACCCAGTACTTC. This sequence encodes CASSLEQGARETQYF.